This TCR beta chain derives from a study of metastatic and nonmetastatic thyroid tumors. Study in general: Blood and tumor or nodule tissue repertoires from malignant and benign thyroid patients were compared.

How the authors handled the data: Building a distant-metastasis classifier for papillary thyroid cancer drew on CDR3 differences across clinicopathological groups. TCRdb re-analyzed the PCR reads through MiXCR. The V and J calls, along with clone size, are taken from TCRdb and not from the paper's own processing. Of several thousand clones listed, approximately 14% are singletons. This clone was seen repeatedly, ten times or more. Not a single patient had been given any form of treatment at any point before undergoing thyroid surgery. V dropped 5 bases and J dropped 7 bases, with 9 bases sitting between them. Germline CDR1 MNHNS, CDR2 SASEGT. The length of the CDR3 is 11 residues.

This TCR came from a female donor with papillary thyroid cancer or a benign thyroid nodule (not recorded which). Some clones in this sample may be carry-over from other donors' samples. Input material: blood. The rearrangement links TRBV6-1 to TRBJ2-7; D is unresolved. CDR3 residues: CASSRQLEQYF. CDR3 sequence (DNA): TGTGCCAGCAGTAGACAACTAGAGCAGTACTTC.